These 4 T cell receptor beta chains were sequenced from one sample in a study of OX40 agonist ivuxolimab in advanced cancers. The table came from immunoSEQ multiplex PCR; TCRdb's copy has only in-frame clones and leaves some out. Of 50,000 or so clones detected, approximately 80% appear once; the ten largest clones hold 0.75% to 0.8%. This specimen consisted of CD4+ or CD8+ T cells sorted from blood, obtained in a trial of the OX40 agonist ivuxolimab. These receptors all stem from an adult with an advanced solid tumor such as melanoma, head and neck, liver or kidney cancer.

The CDR3 protein is CASQTTRAAEAETQYF. The CDR3 DNA reads TGTGCCAGTCAAACTACTAGGGCAGCTGAGGCGGAGACCCAGTACTTC. The genes are TRBV7-2 and TRBJ2-5, with D perhaps matching TRBD2 (5 bases). Trimming left V 9 bases short and J 5 bases short, with 25 bases between. The germline V gene has CDR1 SGHTA and CDR2 FQGNSA. The CDR3 runs to 16 residues.

To note about this clone: Compared with germline, one end of the junction differs, possibly owing to a read error. This chain links TRBV5-4 with TRBJ2-5; a possible D gene is TRBD2 (5 bases). Germline assignment: CDR1 SGHNT and CDR2 YYREEE (reference sequence). The CDR3 contains 14 residues. The CDR3 sequence: CASSLVGDGEIQYF. In DNA, the CDR3 is TGTGCCAGCAGCTTGGTTGGGGATGGGGAGATCCAGTACTTC.

V is TRBV19 and J is TRBJ2-7; a weak D match, TRBD2 (6 bases). This CDR3 is 16 amino acids long. Germline V gives CDR1 LNHDA, CDR2 SQIVND (reference sequence). The germline V and J ends were trimmed by 5 bases and 1 base, with 18 bases remaining between them. The DNA of the CDR3 is TGTGCCAGTAGTGCCCTGGGGGACTTGGGGTCCTACGAGCAGTACTTC. Encoded protein: CASSALGDLGSYEQYF.

V usage is TRBV11-2 and J usage is TRBJ1-6, with 7 bases matching TRBD1. This CDR3 contains 14 residues. Germline V gene sequence: CDR1 SGHAT, CDR2 FQNNGV. V was pared by 5 bases and J by 8 bases, with 6 bases of the junction left unmatched. Written as DNA, the CDR3 is TGTGCCAGCAGCCTCACAGGGGATTATTCACCCCTCCACTTT. It is translated as CASSLTGDYSPLHF.